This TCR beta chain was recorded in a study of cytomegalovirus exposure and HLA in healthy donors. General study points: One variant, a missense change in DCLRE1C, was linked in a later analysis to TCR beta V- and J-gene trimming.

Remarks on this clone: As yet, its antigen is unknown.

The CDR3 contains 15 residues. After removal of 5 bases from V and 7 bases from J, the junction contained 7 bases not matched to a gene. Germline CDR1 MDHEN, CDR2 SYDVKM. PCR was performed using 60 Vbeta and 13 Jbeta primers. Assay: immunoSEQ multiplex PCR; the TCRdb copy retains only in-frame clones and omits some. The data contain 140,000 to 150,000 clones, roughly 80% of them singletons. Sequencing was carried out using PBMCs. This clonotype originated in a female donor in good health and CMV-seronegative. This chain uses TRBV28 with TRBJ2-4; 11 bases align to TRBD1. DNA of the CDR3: TGTGCCAGCAGTCCCCCAGGGACAGGGGGGAACATTCAGTACTTC. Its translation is CASSPPGTGGNIQYF.